Described below is a single T cell receptor (beta chain) sequence and its context. Its antigen is currently not known. It has no much larger one-base neighbor in the sample; base qualities were not kept. To sequence the TCRbeta CDR3 region, genomic DNA was isolated from the sorted cells. The immunoSEQ Assay was used for sequencing of TCRbeta CDR3 regions. The table was pulled from immuneACCESS by TCRdb, which kept in-frame rearrangements only. Such tables lose some clones; where checked, under half of the loss comes from unresolved V genes, and the rest has no known cause. The sample contains about 64,000 clones, 70% to 90% of them found a single time. The ten top clones hold under 1.5% of the sample. Patients with a history of autoimmune disease or receiving systemic immunosuppression were excluded from the trial. Peripheral blood for TCR sequencing was drawn from every dose cohort at baseline, at cycle 4 day 1 and at cycle 7 day 1. The samples were drawn from a first-in-human, open-label, multicenter phase I dose-escalation trial of ivuxolimab. Adults with locally advanced or metastatic melanoma, renal cell, hepatocellular, or head and neck squamous cell carcinoma were enrolled in the trial. CD4+ and CD8+ T cells were sorted separately from peripheral blood before TCR sequencing.

The data originate from a study of OX40 agonist ivuxolimab in advanced cancers. Broadly, across the study: Ivuxolimab was an agonistic, fully human IgG2 monoclonal antibody directed against OX40 (CD134), a costimulatory receptor. Intravenous ivuxolimab was administered to patients every 2 weeks at six dose levels: 0.01, 0.1, 0.3, 1.5, 3 and 10 mg/kg. Of the roughly 50 dose-escalation patients, hepatocellular carcinoma was present in roughly 19, melanoma in approximately 15, renal cell carcinoma in 9 and head and neck cancer in 9. The dose-escalation cohort was 82.7% male with a mean age of roughly 60 years, ranging from roughly 20 to 85. Patients were allowed to have had prior anti-PD-1, anti-PD-L1 or anti-CTLA-4 therapy, and approximately 40% of the dose-escalation patients had previously received checkpoint inhibitors. Partial responses were achieved by three dose-escalation patients, of whom one had hepatocellular carcinoma and two had cutaneous melanoma. The point of sequencing TCRbeta in the periphery was to test whether ivuxolimab changed TCR sequence diversity and drove clonal T-cell expansion. The paper describes the monotherapy dose-escalation part (N of about 57 patients) of the phase I trial of ivuxolimab.

Broader findings and caveats from the paper: Low levels of normalized T-cell clonal expansion were also seen in some nonresponding patients. In the 0.1-3.0 mg/kg groups, partial responders had among the lowest normalized peripheral clonal expansion, particularly in CD8+ T cells. The antigen specificity of the clonally expanded peripheral T cells was not determined. At doses of 0.1 to 3.0 mg/kg, clonal expansion of both CD4+ and CD8+ blood T cells was observed from baseline to week 6. On average, CD8+ T cells showed more expanded clones than CD4+ T cells after ivuxolimab.

Trimming removed 4 bases from V and 2 bases from J, leaving 17 bases between the germline ends. The CDR3 goes from the cysteine to the phenylalanine over 16 residues. CDR3 DNA is the only sequence kept; it has 48 bases, read in frame from the first base. From the germline V gene, CDR1 is SGDLS and CDR2 is YYNGEE. This TCR came from an adult with an advanced solid tumor such as melanoma, head and neck, liver or kidney cancer. Sequences were derived from CD4+ or CD8+ T cells sorted from blood, sampled in a trial of the OX40 agonist ivuxolimab. The rearranged segments are TRBV9 and TRBJ2-3; a tentative D match to TRBD1 spans 6 bases. The CDR3 protein: CASSTTGTINTDTQYF. The DNA reads TGTGCCAGCAGCACAACCGGGACAATAAACACAGATACGCAGTATTTT.